This TCR beta chain comes out of a study of Graves' ophthalmopathy and Graves' hyperthyroidism. This clonotype was recorded at least ten times. Certain patients, namely those with other autoimmune diseases, uncontrolled infections, pregnancy or lactation, were excluded. PBMCs stemmed from approximately 10 ml of fresh peripheral blood. Germline CDR1 reads ENHRY; CDR2 reads SYGVKD. The V end was cut by 4 bases, the J end by 0 bases, with 7 bases between. The CDR3 sequence is 13 residues long. The sequenced template was RNA, covering the TCR beta CDR3 region. Second-round multiplex PCR came after first-round RT-PCR with HTBI primers. A single record per CDR3 protein comes from TCRdb applying MiXCR to the multiplex PCR reads. The profile covers about 400,000 distinct CDR3 sequences, with approximately 20% appearing a single time and 1.6% taken by the ten largest.

The genes are TRBV10-3 and TRBJ2-7; unclear D gene. The origin of this receptor is a woman younger than 35 with Graves' ophthalmopathy. What was sequenced was peripheral blood. CDR3 region: CAISARSSYEQYF. DNA for the CDR3: TGTGCCATCAGTGCCAGGAGCTCCTACGAGCAGTACTTC.